Each of the 18 T cell receptor beta chains below was sequenced from the same sample in a study of vaccination effects on CD4 cells after COVID-19. Following culture for around 10 days, CD4+ T cells were isolated. Each participant was given two doses of one vaccine (BNT162b2 or mRNA-1273). The antigens these receptors bind are not known. Repertoires were generated with immunoSEQ multiplex PCR, while TCRdb's copy carries only in-frame clones and drops some. Here the sample spans approximately 66,000 clones, roughly four fifths being singletons. Sequences were derived from CD4+ T cells from PBMCs cultured without peptide, sampled after COVID-19 vaccination. These receptors originate from a human donor who received a COVID-19 vaccine.

CDR3 amino acids: CASGLRRQGSYEQYV. CDR3 nucleotides: TGTGCTAGTGGTTTGAGGAGACAGGGCTCCTACGAGCAGTACGTC. The genes are TRBV12-5 and TRBJ2-7; 7 nucleotides agree with TRBD1. The germline V gene encodes CDR1 LGHNT and CDR2 FRNRAP. With V trimmed by 2 bases and J by 0 bases, 4 bases remained unmatched. The CDR3 runs 15 residues.

The gene calls are TRBV5-1 and TRBJ1-4; no reliable D call. Germline V gene data show CDR1 as SGHRS and CDR2 as YFSETQ. The ends were cut back, 0 bases at V and 0 bases at J, with 9 bases in the middle. The CDR3 sequence is 16 residues long. CDR3 in amino acids: CASSLVGGATNEKLFF. The CDR3 bases are TGCGCCAGCAGCTTGGTGGGCGGAGCAACTAATGAAAAACTGTTTTTT.

This clone was picked up one time. The V and J genes are TRBV19 and TRBJ1-3; D is unclear. CDR1 and CDR2 from the germline V gene are LNHDA and SQIVND (reference sequence). CDR3 length: 15 amino acids. V was clipped by 4 bases and J by 0 bases, with 10 bases between them. The CDR3 nucleotides are TGTGCCAGTAGTACCAGATTGACCTCTGGAAACACCATATATTTT. This gives the protein CASSTRLTSGNTIYF.

The V call is TRBV9, the J call TRBJ2-2; D uncertain. The germline V and J ends were trimmed by 0 bases and 6 bases, with 3 bases remaining between them. CDR1 and CDR2 from the germline V gene are SGDLS and YYNGEE. The CDR3 has 12 residues. CDR3 residues: CASSVGPGELFF. CDR3 coding DNA: TGTGCCAGCAGCGTAGGCCCCGGGGAGCTGTTTTTT.

The chain is built from TRBV4-3 and TRBJ2-1; D may be TRBD1 or TRBD2 (5 bases each). The CDR3 covers 14 residues. CDR1 LGHNA and CDR2 YSLEER come from the germline V gene. V shed 0 bases and J shed 9 bases, with 12 bases lying between them. The DNA of the CDR3 is TGCGCCAGCAGCCAAGATCGTAGTGGGGGTGAGCAGTTCTTC. This sequence encodes CASSQDRSGGEQFF.

The chain combines TRBV5-4 with TRBJ2-5; 12 bases map to TRBD2. The V gene's germline CDR1 is SGHNT and CDR2 YYREEE (reference sequence). The CDR3 consists of 18 residues. The V segment lost 3 bases and the J segment 4 bases; nucleotides outside the gene matches: 13. This CDR3 reads CASSWGRTSGAVGETQYF. The CDR3 DNA follows: TGTGCCAGCAGCTGGGGGAGGACTAGCGGGGCGGTTGGAGAGACCCAGTACTTC.

The rearrangement uses TRBV6-1 and TRBJ2-2, with 8 bases identical to TRBD1. Germline CDR1 is MNHNS and CDR2 is SASEGT. The CDR3 has 12 residues. CDR3 coding DNA: TGTGCAGTAGACAGGGGCACCGGGGAGCTGTTTTTT. Its translation is CAVDRGTGELFF.

A few counts support this clone. V and J are TRBV29-1 and TRBJ2-1; 8 positions match TRBD1. J was trimmed by 8 bases and V by 7 bases; bases with no gene match: 7. The CDR3 is made up of 12 amino acids. Germline CDR1 SQVTM, CDR2 ANQGSEA. The CDR3 reads CSALPGGHEQFF. CDR3 DNA sequence: TGCAGCGCCCTACCAGGGGGCCATGAGCAGTTCTTC.

The rearrangement joins TRBV7-2 to TRBJ2-2, with 12 bases aligning to TRBD1. Germline CDR1 and CDR2: SGHTA and FQGNSA. This CDR3 is 18 amino acids long. Trimming cost V 2 bases and J 7 bases; bases outside gene matches: 11. CDR3 bases: TGTGCCAGCAGCTTACACTCCCCGGGACAGGGGGCCGGCGGGGAGCTGTTTTTT. This codes for CASSLHSPGQGAGGELFF.

The chain links TRBV5-1 to TRBJ1-3; D possibly corresponds to TRBD1 (5 bases). V lost 3 bases, J lost 0 bases, and 13 bases lay in between. Per germline, CDR1 SGHRS and CDR2 YFSETQ. The CDR3 is 16 amino acids. In DNA, the CDR3 is TGCGCCAGCAGCTCGACAGTTCCGATCTCTGGAAACACCATATATTTT. Translation gives CASSSTVPISGNTIYF.

V and J are TRBV7-3 and TRBJ2-5; 9 nucleotides line up with TRBD1. V dropped 5 bases and J dropped 5; count of bases not matched to a gene: 3. The germline V gene encodes CDR1 SGHTA and CDR2 FQGTGA. The CDR3 runs to 13 residues. The CDR3 loop is CASSLGQGETQYF. CDR3 bases: TGTGCCAGCAGCCTGGGACAGGGCGAGACCCAGTACTTC.

The CDR3 protein is CASSMTAQPAKNIQYF. CDR3 sequence (DNA): TGTGCCAGCAGCATGACAGCTCAACCTGCCAAAAACATTCAGTACTTC. The chain couples TRBV7-6 to TRBJ2-4; D is perhaps TRBD1 (5 bases). Germline CDR1 and CDR2: SGHVS and FNYEAQ. CDR3 size: 16 residues. V shed 5 bases and J shed 1 base, with 15 bases lying between them.

The V gene is TRBV9, the J gene TRBJ1-2; TRBD1 agrees at 7 bases. The CDR3 extends over 12 amino acids. The germline gives CDR1 SGDLS, CDR2 YYNGEE. J was trimmed by 4 bases and V by 5 bases; bases with no gene match: 2. The CDR3 region has the DNA TGTGCCAGCAGGACAGGGCTCTATGGCTACACCTTC. It translates to CASRTGLYGYTF.

This clone turned up a few times. The V call is TRBV5-1, the J call TRBJ1-4, with TRBD1 matching 8 bases. The CDR3 consists of 16 residues. Germline-derived CDR1 and CDR2 are SGHRS and YFSETQ. The V gene end was trimmed by 5 bases and the J gene end by 0 bases; junction bases not matched to a gene: 6. The CDR3 spells CASRTGDSSTNEKLFF. The DNA for the CDR3 is TGCGCCAGCAGGACAGGGGACTCTTCAACTAATGAAAAACTGTTTTTT.

The V and J genes are TRBV11-2 and TRBJ1-3, with 8 bases matching TRBD1. Germline V lookup: CDR1 SGHAT, CDR2 FQNNGV. Trimming took 4 bases from V and 1 from J; bases not matched to a gene: 6. The CDR3 spans 16 residues. The CDR3 is CASSSFWTGSGNTIYF. DNA for the CDR3: TGTGCCAGCAGCTCCTTCTGGACAGGGTCTGGAAACACCATATATTTT.

This clone has a handful of counts. The CDR3 DNA reads as TGTGCCACCCGACAGGGGGCCGGCAATCAGCCCCAGCATTTT. Its protein product is CATRQGAGNQPQHF. This sequence joins TRBV28 and TRBJ1-5, with 10 nucleotides matching TRBD1. This CDR3 is built from 14 residues. The germline CDR1 and CDR2 sequences are MDHEN and SYDVKM. Losses at the gene ends were 10 bases for V and 2 bases for J; bases not matched to a gene: 5.

The chain combines TRBV5-1 with TRBJ2-3; 10 bases are shared with TRBD2. Germline V gene data show CDR1 as SGHRS and CDR2 as YFSETQ. This CDR3 has 16 residues. Unmatched junction bases numbered 7, after V lost 3 bases and J lost 3 bases. The CDR3 sequence is CASSYLAGEKTDTQYF. CDR3 in DNA: TGCGCCAGCAGCTACCTAGCGGGGGAGAAGACAGATACGCAGTATTTT.

The rearrangement uses TRBV30 and TRBJ1-5; TRBD1 might be the D (6 bases). The CDR3 covers 15 residues. V was cut by 1 base and J by 0 bases, with 10 bases left in between. Germline CDR1 and CDR2: GTSNPN and SVGIG (reference sequence). CDR3 amino acids: CAWSDQGNSNQPQHF. Written as DNA, the CDR3 is TGTGCCTGGAGTGACCAGGGGAATAGCAATCAGCCCCAGCATTTT.